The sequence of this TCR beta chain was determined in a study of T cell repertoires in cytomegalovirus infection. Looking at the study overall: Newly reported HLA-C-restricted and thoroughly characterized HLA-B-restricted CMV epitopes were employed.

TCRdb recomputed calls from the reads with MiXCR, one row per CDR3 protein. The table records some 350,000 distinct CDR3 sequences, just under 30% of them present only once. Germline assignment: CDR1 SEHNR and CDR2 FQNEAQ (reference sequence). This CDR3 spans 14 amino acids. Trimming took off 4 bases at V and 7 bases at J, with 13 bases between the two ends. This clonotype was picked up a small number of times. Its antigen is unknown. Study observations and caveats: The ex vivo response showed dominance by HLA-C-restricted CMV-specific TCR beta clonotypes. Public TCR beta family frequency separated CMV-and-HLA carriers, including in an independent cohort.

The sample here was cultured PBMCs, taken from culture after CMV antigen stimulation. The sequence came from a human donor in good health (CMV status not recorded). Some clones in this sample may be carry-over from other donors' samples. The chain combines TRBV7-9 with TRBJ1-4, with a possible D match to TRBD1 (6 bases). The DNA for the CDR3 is TGTGCCAGCAGCTCGGGGGGACAACTTGAAAAACTGTTTTTT. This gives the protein CASSSGGQLEKLFF.